Shown below are 29 T cell receptor beta chains from a single sample sequenced in a study of blood T cell repertoires in COVID-19. Method: immunoSEQ multiplex PCR; TCRdb's copy keeps in-frame clones and lacks some. The repertoire holds about 380,000 clones, with 85% as singletons. The sample was peripheral blood. These receptors originate from a woman aged 18-29 years with acute or convalescent COVID-19.

This chain connects TRBV15 to TRBJ1-6; maybe TRBD1 (6 bases). Germline V lookup: CDR1 LNHNV, CDR2 YYDKDF (reference sequence). V was cut by 0 bases and J by 11 bases, with 14 bases left in between. The CDR3 is 15 residues long. CDR3 loop: CATSRDSQGNAPLHF. The CDR3 DNA sequence: TGTGCCACCAGCAGAGATAGCCAGGGGAACGCACCCCTCCACTTT.

This clone appeared a few times. This sample includes further DNA sequences coding for the same CDR3. V and J are TRBV7-9 and TRBJ1-1; no clear D. Germline V gene lookup returns CDR1 SEHNR and CDR2 FQNEAQ (reference sequence). This CDR3 region has 12 residues. V was trimmed by 6 bases and J by 0 bases, leaving 5 bases between them. CDR3 region: CASSHLNTEAFF. CDR3 DNA: TGTGCCAGCAGTCATCTGAACACTGAAGCTTTCTTT.

V gene TRBV10-3 combines with J gene TRBJ2-5; D is possibly TRBD2 (6 bases). The V end was cut by 1 base, the J end by 0 bases, with 6 bases between. The germline CDR1 and CDR2 sequences are ENHRY and SYGVKD. CDR3 length equals 14 residues. CDR3 nucleotides: TGTGCCATCAGTGAGTGGGAGGACCAAGAGACCCAGTACTTC. This translates into CAISEWEDQETQYF.

The rearrangement joins TRBV11-3 to TRBJ1-1; no clear D gene. This CDR3 has 12 amino acids. V lost 5 bases to trimming and J lost 4 bases, with 8 bases between them. Per the germline V gene, CDR1 is SGHNT and CDR2 is YENEEA. The DNA of the CDR3 is TGTGCCAGCAGCCTCGCGGGCACTGAAGCTTTCTTT. It codes for CASSLAGTEAFF.

This chain's CDR3 is CASSHLTSNYGYTF. The CDR3 DNA is TGCGCCAGCAGCCATCTCACGAGTAACTATGGCTACACCTTC. The gene calls are TRBV4-1 and TRBJ1-2, with D uncertain. Germline V gene sequence: CDR1 MGHRA, CDR2 YSYEKL. This CDR3 is 14 amino acids long. Trimming removed 3 bases from V and 1 base from J, with 9 bases in between.

This clone was detected a few times. This chain links TRBV27 with TRBJ2-5; 9 nucleotides agree with TRBD1. Germline V gene sequence: CDR1 MNHEY, CDR2 SMNVEV (reference sequence). The CDR3 extends over 14 amino acids. V lost 5 bases, J lost 5 bases, and 6 bases stayed unmatched. CDR3 sequence (DNA): TGTGCCAGCAGTCCACGGGACAGGGTCGAGACCCAGTACTTC. Protein sequence: CASSPRDRVETQYF.

This clone has a single count. CDR3 nucleotides: TGTGCCAGCAGTTTATCGAGGACACGGAACACTGAAGCTTTCTTT. It is translated as CASSLSRTRNTEAFF. V gene TRBV27 combines with J gene TRBJ1-1; a possible D gene is TRBD1 (5 bases). Germline V gene data show CDR1 as MNHEY and CDR2 as SMNVEV (reference sequence). With 0 bases removed from V and 1 base from J, the gap between germline ends came to 9 bases. The CDR3 spans 15 residues.

This clone was found a few times. The sample has other DNA sequences that encode this CDR3 too. This chain connects TRBV18 to TRBJ1-5, with 9 bases matching TRBD1. This CDR3 has 15 amino acids. The V gene end was trimmed by 3 bases and the J gene end by 1 base; junction bases not matched to a gene: 1. The germline gives CDR1 KGHSH, CDR2 LQKENI. CDR3 DNA sequence: TGTGCCAGCTCACCGGGACAGGGAAGCAATCAGCCCCAGCATTTT. This gives the protein CASSPGQGSNQPQHF.

The V gene is TRBV14, the J gene TRBJ2-2, with D perhaps TRBD1 (5 bases). CDR1 and CDR2 from the germline V gene are SGHDN and FVKESK. The CDR3 sequence is 15 residues long. Deletions cut 5 bases from V and 2 bases from J, with 12 bases between. The chain's CDR3 is CASSSRRGNTGELFF. The CDR3 DNA sequence: TGTGCCAGCAGCTCACGTAGGGGCAACACCGGGGAGCTGTTTTTT.

The chain recombines TRBV30 with TRBJ2-5, with TRBD1 identical over 9 bases. Germline V gives CDR1 GTSNPN, CDR2 SVGIG (reference sequence). The CDR3 runs 15 residues. Unmatched junction bases numbered 9, after V lost 2 bases and J lost 5 bases. The CDR3 here is CAWSTTGGGWETQYF. The DNA of the CDR3 is TGTGCCTGGAGTACTACAGGGGGCGGGTGGGAGACCCAGTACTTC.

CDR3 nucleotides: TGTGCCAGCAGTGAAGAACTAGCGGGATCTCAGTACTTC. Protein sequence: CASSEELAGSQYF. The J gene is TRBJ2-7, the V gene TRBV6-1; 10 bases match TRBD2. The germline V gene has CDR1 MNHNS and CDR2 SASEGT. The trim removed 1 base at V and 10 bases at J, leaving 4 bases unmatched. The CDR3 length is 13 residues.

The V gene is TRBV19, the J gene TRBJ1-5; D ambiguous. V lost 3 bases, J lost 5 bases, and 11 bases lay in between. The CDR3 runs to 14 residues. Germline loops: CDR1 LNHDA, CDR2 SQIVND (reference sequence). CDR3 sequence reads: CASSIPRGHQPQHF. The CDR3 nucleotides read TGTGCCAGTAGTATCCCCCGCGGGCATCAGCCCCAGCATTTT. Looking up the rest from reference TRBV19 and TRBJ1-5 gives the full variable domain: DGGITQSPKYLFRKEGQNVTLSCEQNLNHDAMYWYRQDPGQGLRLIYYSQIVNDFQKGDIAEGYSVSREKKESFPLTVTSAQKNPTAFYLCASSIPRGHQPQHFGDGTRLSIL.

The chain employs TRBV7-3 and TRBJ1-2, with D maybe TRBD1 (5 bases). The CDR3 has 14 residues. V was pared by 4 bases and J by 5 bases, with 14 bases between. The germline CDR1 and CDR2 sequences are SGHTA and FQGTGA. CDR3 protein: CASSSNGGGYGYTF. The CDR3 nucleotides are TGTGCCAGCAGCTCAAACGGGGGTGGTTATGGCTACACCTTC.

The V and J genes are TRBV9 and TRBJ2-7, with 9 bases fitting TRBD2. Germline V gene sequence: CDR1 SGDLS, CDR2 YYNGEE. Losses at the gene ends were 0 bases for V and 0 bases for J; bases not matched to a gene: 4. The CDR3 spans 16 residues. The CDR3 protein is CASSVAGLANSYEQYF. For the CDR3, the DNA is TGTGCCAGCAGCGTAGCTGGACTAGCGAACTCCTACGAGCAGTACTTC.

This clone showed up just once. The rearrangement links TRBV7-6 to TRBJ2-4; 10 bases map to TRBD2. Germline trimming cut 5 bases from V and 0 bases from J; bases unmatched to any gene: 10. CDR1 and CDR2 from the germline V gene are SGHVS and FNYEAQ. CDR3 length: 18 residues. CDR3 bases: TGTGCCAGCAGCGGTGCCGGACTAGCGGACCTAGCCAAAAACATTCAGTACTTC. This encodes CASSGAGLADLAKNIQYF. The full variable domain, with the rest looked up from reference TRBV7-6 and TRBJ2-4, is GAGVSQSPRYKVTKRGQDVALRCDPISGHVSLYWYRQALGQGPEFLTYFNYEAQQDKSGLPNDRFSAERPEGSISTLTIQRTEQRDSAMYRCASSGAGLADLAKNIQYFGAGTRLSVL.

The chain carries TRBV6-5 and TRBJ2-7; 7 positions match TRBD1. CDR3 size: 14 residues. After removal of 5 bases from V and 4 bases from J, the junction contained 8 bases not matched to a gene. Germline CDR1 is MNHEY and CDR2 is SVGAGI. CDR3 loop: CASSPGTEDYEQYF. CDR3 in DNA: TGTGCCAGCAGTCCTGGGACAGAGGATTACGAGCAGTACTTC.

This chain connects TRBV7-9 to TRBJ1-2; 7 bases are a match to TRBD1. This CDR3 spans 12 amino acids. Germline V gives CDR1 SEHNR, CDR2 FQNEAQ (reference sequence). With 5 bases clipped from V and 8 bases from J, the junction kept 5 bases outside the gene matches. This chain's CDR3 is CASSPTGDGYTF. CDR3 in DNA: TGTGCCAGCAGCCCTACAGGGGACGGCTACACCTTC.

The V and J genes are TRBV7-8 and TRBJ1-6; TRBD1 aligns across 10 bases. V dropped 6 bases and J dropped 5; count of bases not matched to a gene: 4. CDR3 length: 15 amino acids. Germline loops: CDR1 SGHVS, CDR2 FQNEAQ. The DNA for the CDR3 is TGTGCCAGCAGTCATGACAGGGGGCATAATTCACCCCTCCACTTT. This codes for CASSHDRGHNSPLHF.

In the case of this clone: Germline is not matched at one junction end, which may reflect a read error. This chain links TRBV13 with TRBJ2-2; 12 bases line up with TRBD1. The CDR3 is 16 amino acids. In germline, CDR1 is PRHDT, CDR2 FYEKMQ (reference sequence). CDR3 nucleotides: TGTGCCAGCAGCCTAGGGACAGGGGGCACGACCGGGGAGCTGTTTTTT. This sequence encodes CASSLGTGGTTGELFF.

This chain uses TRBV2 with TRBJ2-5, with D possibly matching TRBD2 (5 bases). The germline CDR1 and CDR2 sequences are SNHLY and FYNNEI. The CDR3 has 12 residues. Deletions cut 4 bases from V and 4 bases from J, with 7 bases between. The CDR3 nucleotides read TGTGCCAGCAGTGTCCGGGGAGAGACCCAGTACTTC. Translation gives CASSVRGETQYF.

This chain links TRBV19 with TRBJ1-4; possible D gene TRBD1, 6 bases. Per the germline V gene, CDR1 is LNHDA and CDR2 is SQIVND (reference sequence). V was trimmed by 6 bases and J by 5 bases, leaving 19 bases between them. This CDR3 region has 16 residues. The CDR3 region is CASRSGAANRNEKLFF. DNA for the CDR3: TGTGCCAGTAGATCAGGGGCGGCGAATCGAAATGAAAAACTGTTTTTT.

About this clone: Sequence at one end of the junction differs from germline and may be a read error. The chain recombines TRBV28 with TRBJ1-6, with 8 bases aligning to TRBD1. This CDR3 comprises 13 residues. Germline assignment: CDR1 MDHEN and CDR2 SYDVKM. The CDR3 reads CANVRTGWGSGYF. The CDR3 nucleotides read TGTGCCAACGTAAGGACAGGGTGGGGTAGTGGTTACTTT.

A remark on this clone: The same CDR3 is also encoded by other DNA sequences in this sample. J is TRBJ2-3 and V is TRBV5-4; 9 bases align to TRBD1. Germline CDR1 is SGHNT and CDR2 is YYREEE (reference sequence). The CDR3 runs 15 residues. V was clipped by 3 bases and J by 3 bases; unmatched bases: 5. In nucleotides, the CDR3 is TGTGCCAGCAGCTCGCGGACAGGGGCGACAGATACGCAGTATTTT. As protein: CASSSRTGATDTQYF.

The chain employs TRBV29-1 and TRBJ1-1; 7 positions match TRBD1. CDR1 is SQVTM, CDR2 ANQGSEA, per germline. After removal of 7 bases from V and 0 bases from J, the junction contained 8 bases not matched to a gene. The CDR3 sequence is 14 residues long. The CDR3 DNA reads TGCAGCGCAGGACAGGAAGGAATGAACACTGAAGCTTTCTTT. It codes for CSAGQEGMNTEAFF. Based on the CDR3 plus reference TRBV29-1 and TRBJ1-1, the full variable domain is SAVISQKPSRDICQRGTSLTIQCQVDSQVTMMFWYRQQPGQSLTLIATANQGSEATYESGFVIDKFPISRPNLTFSTLTVSNMSPEDSSIYLCSAGQEGMNTEAFFGQGTRLTVV.

This clone was seen a single time. This sequence joins TRBV5-5 and TRBJ1-5; D is unresolved. V was cut by 4 bases and J by 9 bases, with 14 bases left in between. Germline V gives CDR1 SGHKS, CDR2 YYEKEE (reference sequence). CDR3 length equals 13 residues. The CDR3 DNA is TGTGCCAGCAGCCCGGGAAGTCCGGGGCCCCAGCATTTT. It encodes CASSPGSPGPQHF. The entire variable domain, with the rest obtained from reference TRBV5-5 and TRBJ1-5, is as follows: DAGVTQSPTHLIKTRGQQVTLRCSPISGHKSVSWYQQVLGQGPQFIFQYYEKEERGRGNFPDRFSARQFPNYSSELNVNALLLGDSALYLCASSPGSPGPQHFGDGTRLSIL.

The chain joins TRBV6-5 to TRBJ2-3; TRBD2 agrees at 8 bases. Germline V gene sequence: CDR1 MNHEY, CDR2 SVGAGI. CDR3 length: 13 residues. V lost 2 bases, J lost 8 bases, and 3 bases stayed unmatched. The CDR3 loop reads CASSYGSGGTQYF. DNA for the CDR3: TGTGCCAGCAGTTACGGGAGCGGGGGTACGCAGTATTTT.

The V call is TRBV28, the J call TRBJ1-1, with 8 nucleotides matching TRBD1. This CDR3 spans 18 amino acids. Germline V gene sequence: CDR1 MDHEN, CDR2 SYDVKM. Trimming removed 2 bases from V and 0 bases from J; junction bases left unmatched: 11. In DNA, the CDR3 is TGTGCCAGCAGTTTACAATCCGGGACAGGTAATGTGAACACTGAAGCTTTCTTT. It translates to CASSLQSGTGNVNTEAFF.

V is TRBV10-2 and J is TRBJ2-7, with 11 nucleotides matching TRBD2. This CDR3 spans 14 amino acids. Germline CDR1 is WSHSY and CDR2 is SAAADI. With 6 bases clipped from V and 5 bases from J, the junction kept 6 bases outside the gene matches. The CDR3 DNA sequence: TGCGCCAGCAGCGCTAGCGGGAGGATCCACGAGCAGTACTTC. This sequence encodes CASSASGRIHEQYF.

This clone has only one observation. The rearrangement links TRBV7-6 to TRBJ2-3, with a weak D call TRBD2 (5 bases). Trimming took 5 bases from V and 2 from J, leaving 17 bases between them. Looked up from germline, CDR1 is SGHVS and CDR2 is FNYEAQ. This CDR3 has 16 residues. CDR3 nucleotides: TGTGCCAGCAGCGACCTAGACTGGACTCTCACAGATACGCAGTATTTT. Protein: CASSDLDWTLTDTQYF.